This T cell receptor (beta chain) appears in the sequencing data of a study of T cells in localized non-small cell lung cancer. Study-level findings and limits: A raised T cell density in blood coincided with lengthier overall survival. There was higher T cell clonality in uninvolved adjacent lung than in tumor, and it was highest there.

Note on this clone: Its antigen is still unknown.

The CDR3 consists of 14 residues. The germline CDR1 and CDR2 sequences are SGHNT and YYREEE (reference sequence). V shed 4 bases and J shed 0 bases, with 8 bases lying between them. TCRdb's table, derived via immunoSEQ multiplex PCR, lists solely in-frame clones and lacks some. This sample has 9,600 or so clones, with 90% found just once. The material was peripheral blood, obtained before any cancer treatment. This sequence was found in a male donor aged 60 or over with stage III squamous cell lung carcinoma. The chain uses TRBV5-4 and TRBJ1-5; possibly TRBD1 for D (6 bases). CDR3 region: CASSDRSSNQPQHF. CDR3 nucleotide sequence: TGTGCCAGCAGCGACAGGAGTAGCAATCAGCCCCAGCATTTT.